The sequence of this TCR beta chain was determined in a study of glioma-infiltrating T cells. Study outcomes and limitations: Non-neoplastic patients had below-expected tissue-blood divergence, while all gliomas exceeded expectation. CDR3 overlap between tissue and blood was very small.

In its sample, this clonotype was seen many times. The antigen remains undetermined. The CDR3 runs 13 residues. V was shortened by 0 bases and J by 8 bases, with 13 bases between the two germline ends. The germline V gene encodes CDR1 DFQATT and CDR2 SNEGSKA (reference sequence). The iRepertoire nested amplicon-rescue multiplex PCR amplified TCR alpha and beta CDR3s from RNA. For one-step reverse transcription and amplification, 100-400 ng of tissue mRNA or PBMC total RNA was used. MiXCR was run by TCRdb on the multiplex PCR reads, yielding one entry per CDR3 protein. The sample lists some 99,000 distinct CDR3 sequences, less than 30% seen once, with roughly 37% in the top ten.

The sequenced sample was glioma tissue, nonneoplastic brain tissue, or PBMCs (not recorded which). This TCR was recovered from a human donor with low-grade glioma or glioblastoma, undergoing nonglioma brain surgery, or in good health (not recorded which). This chain connects TRBV20-1 to TRBJ1-1, with D tentatively TRBD1 (5 bases). CDR3 loop: CSARDERGPEAFF. In nucleotides, the CDR3 is TGCAGTGCTAGAGATGAGCGGGGACCCGAAGCTTTCTTT.